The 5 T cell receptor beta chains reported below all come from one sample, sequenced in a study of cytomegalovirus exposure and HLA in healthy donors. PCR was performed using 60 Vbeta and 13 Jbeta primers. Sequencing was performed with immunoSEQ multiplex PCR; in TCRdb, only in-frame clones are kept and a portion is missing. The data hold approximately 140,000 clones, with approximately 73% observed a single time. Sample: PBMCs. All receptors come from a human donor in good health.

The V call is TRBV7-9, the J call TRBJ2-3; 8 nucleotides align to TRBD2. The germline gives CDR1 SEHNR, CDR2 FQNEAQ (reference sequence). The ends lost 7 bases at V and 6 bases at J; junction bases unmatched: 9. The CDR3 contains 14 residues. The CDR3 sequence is CASIGTRNADTQYF. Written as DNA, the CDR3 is TGTGCCAGCATCGGGACTAGGAATGCCGATACGCAGTATTTT.

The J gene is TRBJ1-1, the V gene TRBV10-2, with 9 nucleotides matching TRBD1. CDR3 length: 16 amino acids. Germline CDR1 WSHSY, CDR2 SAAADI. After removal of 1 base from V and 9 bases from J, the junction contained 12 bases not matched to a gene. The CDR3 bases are TGCGCCAGCAGTGAGTGGGGGACAGGGCTCATGAGCCAAGCTTTCTTT. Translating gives CASSEWGTGLMSQAFF.

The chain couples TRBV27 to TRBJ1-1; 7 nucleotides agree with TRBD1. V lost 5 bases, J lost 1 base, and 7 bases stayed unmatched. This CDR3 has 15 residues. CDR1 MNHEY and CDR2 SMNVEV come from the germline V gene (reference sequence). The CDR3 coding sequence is TGTGCCAGCAGTGTCCCCGGGACAGCGAACACTGAAGCTTTCTTT. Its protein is CASSVPGTANTEAFF.

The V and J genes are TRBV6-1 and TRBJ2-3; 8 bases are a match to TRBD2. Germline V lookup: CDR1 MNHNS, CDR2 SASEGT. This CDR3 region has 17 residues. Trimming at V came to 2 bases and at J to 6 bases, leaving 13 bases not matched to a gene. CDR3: CASSERGGRLPTDTQYF. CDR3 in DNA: TGTGCCAGCAGTGAACGCGGCGGGAGGCTACCTACGGATACGCAGTATTTT.

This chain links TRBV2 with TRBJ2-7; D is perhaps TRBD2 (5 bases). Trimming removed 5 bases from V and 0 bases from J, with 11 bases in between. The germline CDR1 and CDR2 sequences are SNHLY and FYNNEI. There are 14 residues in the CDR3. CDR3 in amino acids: CASSLRVSSYEQYF. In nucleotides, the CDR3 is TGTGCCAGCAGTCTGCGGGTAAGCTCCTACGAGCAGTACTTC.